What follows describes a single TCR beta chain. The data originate from a study of blood T cell repertoires in COVID-19. Turning to the study itself: From T cells, B-cell-depleted T cells, or PBMCs came the material, which was cDNA or gDNA.

Participant reports of clinical history set cohort assignment. Profiled with immunoSEQ multiplex PCR; TCRdb holds only in-frame clones, not every one. The sample yields about 210,000 clones, roughly nine tenths seen once. Per germline, CDR1 SGHRS and CDR2 YFSETQ. The ends were cut back, 0 bases at V and 9 bases at J, with 16 bases in the middle. The CDR3 contains 15 residues. Sequencing used PBMCs or T cells enriched from blood (not recorded which). The sequence was obtained from a woman aged 18 to 35 who had recovered from COVID-19. This sequence joins TRBV5-1 and TRBJ2-4; a weak D match, TRBD2 (6 bases). CDR3 loop: CASSLAPGVGGIQYF. CDR3 DNA sequence: TGCGCCAGCAGCTTGGCTCCAGGTGTGGGAGGCATTCAGTACTTC. Full variable domain (remainder filled in from reference TRBV5-1 and TRBJ2-4): KAGVTQTPRYLIKTRGQQVTLSCSPISGHRSVSWYQQTPGQGLQFLFEYFSETQRNKGNFPGRFSGRQFSNSRSEMNVSTLELGDSALYLCASSLAPGVGGIQYFGAGTRLSVL.